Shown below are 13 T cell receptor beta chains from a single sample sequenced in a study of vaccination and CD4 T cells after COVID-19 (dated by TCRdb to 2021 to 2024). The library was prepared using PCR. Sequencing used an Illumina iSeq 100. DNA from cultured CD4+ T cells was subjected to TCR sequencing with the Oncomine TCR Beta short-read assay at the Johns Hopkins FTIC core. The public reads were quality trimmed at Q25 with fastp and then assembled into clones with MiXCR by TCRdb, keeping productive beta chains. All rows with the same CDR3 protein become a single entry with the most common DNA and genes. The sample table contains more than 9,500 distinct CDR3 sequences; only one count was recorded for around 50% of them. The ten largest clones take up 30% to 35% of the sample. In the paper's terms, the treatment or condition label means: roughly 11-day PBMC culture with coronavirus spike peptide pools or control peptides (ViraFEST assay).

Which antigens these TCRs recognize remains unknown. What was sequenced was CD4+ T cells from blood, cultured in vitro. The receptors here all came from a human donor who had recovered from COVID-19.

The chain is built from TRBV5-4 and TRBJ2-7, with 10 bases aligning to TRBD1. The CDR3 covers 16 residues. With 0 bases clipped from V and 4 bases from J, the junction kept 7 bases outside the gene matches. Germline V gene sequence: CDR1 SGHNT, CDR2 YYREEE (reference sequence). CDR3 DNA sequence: TGTGCCAGCAGCTTGGCCGTGGGGACAGGGGTGTACGAGCAGTACTTC. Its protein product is CASSLAVGTGVYEQYF.

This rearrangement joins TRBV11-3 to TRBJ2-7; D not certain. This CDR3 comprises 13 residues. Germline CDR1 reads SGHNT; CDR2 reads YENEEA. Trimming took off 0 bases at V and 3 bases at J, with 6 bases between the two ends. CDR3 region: CASSLDLYYEQYF. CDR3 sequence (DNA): TGTGCCAGCAGCTTAGACCTCTACTACGAGCAGTACTTC.

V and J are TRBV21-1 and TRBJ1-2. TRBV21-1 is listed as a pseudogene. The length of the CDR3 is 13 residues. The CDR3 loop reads CARLGFTNYGYTF. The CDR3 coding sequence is TGTGCCCGCTTGGGATTTACCAACTATGGCTACACCTTC.

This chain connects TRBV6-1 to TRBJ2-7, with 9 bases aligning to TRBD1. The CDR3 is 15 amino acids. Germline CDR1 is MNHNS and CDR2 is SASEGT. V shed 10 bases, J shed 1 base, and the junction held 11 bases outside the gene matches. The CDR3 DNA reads TGTGCCACAGAGGACGGGGGGACAGGGTCCTACGAGCAGTACTTC. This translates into CATEDGGTGSYEQYF.

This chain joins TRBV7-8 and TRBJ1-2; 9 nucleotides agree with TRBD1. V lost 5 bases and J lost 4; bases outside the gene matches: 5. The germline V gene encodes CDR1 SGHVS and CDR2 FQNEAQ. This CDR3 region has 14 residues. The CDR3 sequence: CASSHAGQGYGYTF. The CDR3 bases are TGTGCCAGCAGCCACGCGGGACAGGGCTATGGCTACACCTTC.

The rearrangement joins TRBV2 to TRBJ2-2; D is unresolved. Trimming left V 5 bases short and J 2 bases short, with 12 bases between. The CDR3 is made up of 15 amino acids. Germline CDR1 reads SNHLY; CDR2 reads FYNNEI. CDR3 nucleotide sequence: TGTGCCAGCAGTCGAGAAGGTTTTAACACCGGGGAGCTGTTTTTT. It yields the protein CASSREGFNTGELFF.

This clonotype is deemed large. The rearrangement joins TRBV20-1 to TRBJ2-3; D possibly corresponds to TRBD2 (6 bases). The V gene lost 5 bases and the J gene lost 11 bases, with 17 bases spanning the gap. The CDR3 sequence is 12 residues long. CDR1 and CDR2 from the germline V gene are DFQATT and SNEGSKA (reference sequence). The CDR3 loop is CSAAWTGGVQYF. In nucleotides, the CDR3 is TGCAGTGCTGCTTGGACCGGGGGTGTGCAGTATTTT.

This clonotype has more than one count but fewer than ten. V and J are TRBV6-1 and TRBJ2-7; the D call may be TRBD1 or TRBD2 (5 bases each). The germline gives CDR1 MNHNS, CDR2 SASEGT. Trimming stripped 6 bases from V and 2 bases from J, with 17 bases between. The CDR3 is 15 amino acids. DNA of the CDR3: TGTGCCAGCAGCCGGAACCCCGGGACCGCCTACGAGCAGTACTTC. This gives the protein CASSRNPGTAYEQYF.

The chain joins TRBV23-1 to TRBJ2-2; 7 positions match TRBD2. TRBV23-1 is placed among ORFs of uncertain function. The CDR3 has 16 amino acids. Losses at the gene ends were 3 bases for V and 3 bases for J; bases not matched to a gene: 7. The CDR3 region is CASSQGGRFYTGELFF. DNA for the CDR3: TGCGCCAGCAGTCAGGGGGGGAGGTTTTACACCGGGGAGCTGTTTTTT.

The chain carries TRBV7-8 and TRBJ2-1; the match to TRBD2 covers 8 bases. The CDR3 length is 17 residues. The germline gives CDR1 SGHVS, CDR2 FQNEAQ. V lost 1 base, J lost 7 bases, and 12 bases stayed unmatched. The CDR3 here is CASSLGRRGALGNEQFF. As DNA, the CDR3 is TGTGCCAGCAGCTTAGGTCGGCGGGGGGCCCTGGGAAATGAGCAGTTCTTC.

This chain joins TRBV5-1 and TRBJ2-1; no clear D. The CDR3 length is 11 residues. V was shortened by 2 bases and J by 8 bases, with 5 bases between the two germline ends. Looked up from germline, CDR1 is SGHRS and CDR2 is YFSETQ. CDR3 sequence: CASSLHDEQFF. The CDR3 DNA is TGCGCCAGCAGCTTACACGATGAGCAGTTCTTC.

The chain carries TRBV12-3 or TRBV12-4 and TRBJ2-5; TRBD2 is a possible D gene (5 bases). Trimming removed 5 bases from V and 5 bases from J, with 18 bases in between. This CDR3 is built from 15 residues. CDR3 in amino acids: CASSPQSRGKETQYF. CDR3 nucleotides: TGTGCCAGCAGTCCTCAGTCCCGGGGTAAGGAGACCCAGTACTTC.

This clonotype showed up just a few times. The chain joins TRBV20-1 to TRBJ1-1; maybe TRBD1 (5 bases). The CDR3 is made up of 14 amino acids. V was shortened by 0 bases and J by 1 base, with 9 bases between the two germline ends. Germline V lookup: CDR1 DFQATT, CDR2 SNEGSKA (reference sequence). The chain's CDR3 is CSARDFQGNTEAFF. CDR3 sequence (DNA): TGCAGTGCTAGAGATTTCCAGGGGAACACTGAAGCTTTCTTT.